Here is one T cell receptor beta chain with its context. This sample is part of a study of blood T cell repertoires in COVID-19. Unmatched junction bases numbered 9, after V lost 4 bases and J lost 6 bases. The CDR3 consists of 15 residues. Germline V gene sequence: CDR1 SGHAT, CDR2 FQNNGV. In the study's own analysis: Reference gene primer amplification yielded estimated nucleated cell counts. The repertoire was sequenced with immunoSEQ multiplex PCR; TCRdb's copy has only in-frame clones and lacks some. Clonal size and the V and J genes are those of that table, whereas D and trimming came from the DNA. The data show hundreds of thousands of clones, around 86% seen once.

The source of this sequence is a woman in her forties or fifties who had recovered from COVID-19. The sequenced sample consisted of PBMCs or T cells enriched from blood (not recorded which). The chain links TRBV11-2 to TRBJ2-7; 10 positions agree with TRBD2. CDR3 loop: CASSSQLAGQGEQYF. The DNA for the CDR3 is TGTGCCAGCAGCTCCCAACTAGCGGGACAAGGCGAGCAGTACTTC.